The rows below give T cell receptor beta chains drawn from one sample of a study of regulatory T cells in long-lasting Graves disease. One entry per CDR3 protein, called by TCRdb with MiXCR from the multiplex PCR reads. The table shows 400,000 to 500,000 distinct CDR3 sequences, with over 20% occurring only once. This material consisted of peripheral blood mononuclear cells (PBMCs), taken when the disease was refractory, from a patient treated with antithyroid drugs. These receptors were taken from a female donor with Graves disease. The CDR3 runs from the conserved cysteine through the conserved F or W. A D gene is named only where the DNA matches it firmly. A row's size may be missing; if present it is once, few, many or a size class.

D gene: TRBD2; clone size: -; J gene: TRBJ2-1; V gene: TRBV19; CDR3 DNA: TGTGCCAGTAGTATAACCGGGACTAGCGGCTACAATGAGCAGTTCTTC; CDR3 protein: CASSITGTSGYNEQFF
D gene: TRBD2; clone size: -; J gene: TRBJ2-1; V gene: TRBV10-1; CDR3 DNA: TGCGCCAGCAGTTCCTCCCTGGTAGCGGGGAACAATGAGCAGTTCTTC; CDR3 protein: CASSSSLVAGNNEQFF
D gene: -; clone size: -; J gene: TRBJ2-7; V gene: TRBV30; CDR3 DNA: TGTGCCTTGGCCCCGCGGGGTTCCTACGAGCAGTACTTC; CDR3 protein: CALAPRGSYEQYF
D gene: -; clone size: -; J gene: TRBJ1-5; V gene: TRBV3-1; CDR3 DNA: TGTGCCAGCAGCTCCACGACATTTCAGCCCCAGCATTTT; CDR3 protein: CASSSTTFQPQHF
D gene: -; clone size: -; J gene: TRBJ1-2; V gene: TRBV5-1; CDR3 DNA: TGCGCCAGCAGCTTGGCCGGTGAGGAGGGCTACACCTTC; CDR3 protein: CASSLAGEEGYTF
D gene: -; clone size: many; J gene: TRBJ1-4; V gene: TRBV6-5; CDR3 DNA: TGTGCCAGCAGTTACAAGGGGCACTGGGCTAATGAAAAACTGTTTTTT; CDR3 protein: CASSYKGHWANEKLFF
D gene: -; clone size: many; J gene: TRBJ1-1; V gene: TRBV27; CDR3 DNA: TGTGCCAGCAGCTTTCGGTCGAACACTGAAGCTTTCTTT; CDR3 protein: CASSFRSNTEAFF
D gene: -; clone size: many; J gene: TRBJ1-4; V gene: TRBV6-1; CDR3 DNA: TGTGCCAGCAGTGAAGTCTCTACAGGGAAAACTAATGAAAAACTGTTTTTT; CDR3 protein: CASSEVSTGKTNEKLFF
D gene: -; clone size: -; J gene: TRBJ1-2; V gene: TRBV10-3; CDR3 DNA: TGTGCCATCAGTGAGGGTAGCGGATACCGAGCGGAAAACTATGGCTACACCTTC; CDR3 protein: CAISEGSGYRAENYGYTF
D gene: TRBD1; clone size: few; J gene: TRBJ1-2; V gene: TRBV5-6; CDR3 DNA: TGTGCCAGCAGCTTGGCCCTGGGACAGGGAGGTGGCTACACCTTC; CDR3 protein: CASSLALGQGGGYTF
D gene: TRBD1; clone size: many; J gene: TRBJ2-4; V gene: TRBV6-1; CDR3 DNA: TGTGCCAGCATTCAGGGGGCTACGGACATTCAGTACTTC; CDR3 protein: CASIQGATDIQYF
D gene: -; clone size: -; J gene: TRBJ2-3; V gene: TRBV7-3; CDR3 DNA: TGTGCCAGCAGCTCCTCGGGTGGTGATACGCAGTATTTT; CDR3 protein: CASSSSGGDTQYF
D gene: TRBD1; clone size: many; J gene: TRBJ2-5; V gene: TRBV5-6; CDR3 DNA: TGTGCCAGCAGCGTGGGACAGAGGGAGACCCAGTACTTC; CDR3 protein: CASSVGQRETQYF
D gene: -; clone size: many; J gene: TRBJ2-7; V gene: TRBV7-2; CDR3 DNA: TGTGCCAGCAGCCGGACTGTCTCCTACGAGCAGTACTTC; CDR3 protein: CASSRTVSYEQYF
D gene: -; clone size: many; J gene: TRBJ2-5; V gene: TRBV12-3/TRBV12-4; CDR3 DNA: TGTGCCAGCAGTTTAATGGAGACAAAAGAGACCCAGTACTTC; CDR3 protein: CASSLMETKETQYF
D gene: -; clone size: many; J gene: TRBJ2-7; V gene: TRBV18; CDR3 DNA: TGTGCCAGCTCACAAAGGACGGACTACGAGCAGTACTTC; CDR3 protein: CASSQRTDYEQYF
D gene: -; clone size: few; J gene: TRBJ1-5; V gene: TRBV7-9; CDR3 DNA: TGTGCCAGCAGCCGGGGGATGGTGGACGATCAGCCCCAGCATTTT; CDR3 protein: CASSRGMVDDQPQHF
D gene: TRBD2; clone size: many; J gene: TRBJ2-7; V gene: TRBV20-1; CDR3 DNA: TGCAGTGCTAGAGGTCGTAGCGGGCGTGGGGGAGAGCAGTACTTC; CDR3 protein: CSARGRSGRGGEQYF
D gene: -; clone size: many; J gene: TRBJ2-6; V gene: TRBV3-1; CDR3 DNA: TGTGCCAGCAAAGGGGCAGGGGCCAACGTCCTGACTTTC; CDR3 protein: CASKGAGANVLTF
D gene: TRBD2; clone size: -; J gene: TRBJ2-2; V gene: TRBV9; CDR3 DNA: TGTGCCAGCAGCGGACTAGCGCAAAACACCGGGGAGCTGTTTTTT; CDR3 protein: CASSGLAQNTGELFF
D gene: TRBD2; clone size: many; J gene: TRBJ2-5; V gene: TRBV29-1; CDR3 DNA: TGCAGCGCAGTGGGCCCCTCGTTTCCCTGGCGGGAGATGGAGACCCAGTACTTC; CDR3 protein: CSAVGPSFPWREMETQYF
D gene: -; clone size: many; J gene: TRBJ1-6; V gene: TRBV11-2; CDR3 DNA: TGTGCCAGCAGCTTAGATCTGGGTTCACCCCTCCACTTT; CDR3 protein: CASSLDLGSPLHF
D gene: -; clone size: few; J gene: TRBJ2-1; V gene: TRBV12-3/TRBV12-4; CDR3 DNA: TGTGCCAGCAGTTTAAGGCGGGCTCAATACAATGAGCAGTTCTTC; CDR3 protein: CASSLRRAQYNEQFF
D gene: TRBD1; clone size: many; J gene: TRBJ2-7; V gene: TRBV27; CDR3 DNA: TGTGCCAGCAGGCAGGGGGCAATGGGCGAGCAGTACTTC; CDR3 protein: CASRQGAMGEQYF
D gene: -; clone size: many; J gene: TRBJ1-1; V gene: TRBV12-3/TRBV12-4; CDR3 DNA: TGTGCCAGCAGCGAAGAGGGGGGCTGGACTGAAGCTTTCTTT; CDR3 protein: CASSEEGGWTEAFF
D gene: -; clone size: -; J gene: TRBJ1-6; V gene: TRBV4-1; CDR3 DNA: TGCGCCAGCAGCCAAGAAGTATATAATTCACCCCTCCACTTT; CDR3 protein: CASSQEVYNSPLHF
D gene: TRBD2; clone size: -; J gene: TRBJ2-1; V gene: TRBV4-2; CDR3 DNA: TGTGCCAGCAGCCCGGGACTAGTAAATGAGCAGTTCTTC; CDR3 protein: CASSPGLVNEQFF
D gene: -; clone size: many; J gene: TRBJ1-2; V gene: TRBV6-1; CDR3 DNA: TGTGCCAGCAGCTCCGGGACGGATGGCTACACCTTC; CDR3 protein: CASSSGTDGYTF
D gene: -; clone size: -; J gene: TRBJ1-3; V gene: TRBV19; CDR3 DNA: TGTGCCAGTAGAGGCAGCTCTGGAAACACCATATATTTT; CDR3 protein: CASRGSSGNTIYF
D gene: -; clone size: -; J gene: TRBJ2-3; V gene: TRBV28; CDR3 DNA: TGTGCCAGCAGGCAAACGAGGGATACGCAGTATTTT; CDR3 protein: CASRQTRDTQYF
D gene: TRBD1; clone size: few; J gene: TRBJ1-1; V gene: TRBV7-8; CDR3 DNA: TGTGCCAGCAGCCAAAGGACAGGAAAGACTGAAGCTTTCTTT; CDR3 protein: CASSQRTGKTEAFF
D gene: TRBD1; clone size: many; J gene: TRBJ1-6; V gene: TRBV27; CDR3 DNA: TGTGCCAGCGGGACAGGGGCTTCACCCCTCCACTTT; CDR3 protein: CASGTGASPLHF
D gene: TRBD2; clone size: few; J gene: TRBJ2-1; V gene: TRBV5-1; CDR3 DNA: TGCGCCAGCGGACGAACTCCTCCTAGCGGGAGAGTGGATGAGCAGTTCTTC; CDR3 protein: CASGRTPPSGRVDEQFF
D gene: TRBD2; clone size: many; J gene: TRBJ2-7; V gene: TRBV12-3/TRBV12-4; CDR3 DNA: TGTGCCAGCAGACCTCTGGCGGGAGGCGGGCAGTACTTC; CDR3 protein: CASRPLAGGGQYF
D gene: -; clone size: many; J gene: TRBJ1-6; V gene: TRBV24-1; CDR3 DNA: TGTGCCACCAGTGTCCCGAATTCACCCCTCCACTTT; CDR3 protein: CATSVPNSPLHF
D gene: TRBD1; clone size: -; J gene: TRBJ1-4; V gene: TRBV18; CDR3 DNA: TGTGCCAGCTCACAGGACAGGGAGACCGCTTCTAATGAGAAACTGTTTTTT; CDR3 protein: CASSQDRETASNEKLFF
D gene: -; clone size: few; J gene: TRBJ1-1; V gene: TRBV27; CDR3 DNA: TGTGCCAGCAGGGTTCAAATGAACACTGAAGCTTTCTTT; CDR3 protein: CASRVQMNTEAFF
D gene: TRBD1; clone size: few; J gene: TRBJ1-1; V gene: TRBV5-4; CDR3 DNA: TGTGCCAGCAGCCTAGGTTCCGGACAGGGCGACACTGAAGCTTTCTTT; CDR3 protein: CASSLGSGQGDTEAFF
D gene: -; clone size: many; J gene: TRBJ2-4; V gene: TRBV28; CDR3 DNA: TGTGCCAGCTACACCATCAGGGGAGGCAAAAACATTCAGTACTTC; CDR3 protein: CASYTIRGGKNIQYF
D gene: TRBD2; clone size: few; J gene: TRBJ2-5; V gene: TRBV29-1; CDR3 DNA: TGCAGCGTGCAGACTTGGGAGGGCCGCGGAGAGACCCAGTACTTC; CDR3 protein: CSVQTWEGRGETQYF
D gene: -; clone size: -; J gene: TRBJ1-1; V gene: TRBV3-1; CDR3 DNA: TGTGTCAGCAGCCAAGGTCTAGGACCCATGGTGAACACTGAAGCTTTCTTT; CDR3 protein: CVSSQGLGPMVNTEAFF
D gene: -; clone size: -; J gene: TRBJ2-7; V gene: TRBV6-1; CDR3 DNA: TGTGCCAGCAGTCCCTCTTCCGGGCCCGAGCAGTACTTC; CDR3 protein: CASSPSSGPEQYF
D gene: TRBD2; clone size: few; J gene: TRBJ2-2; V gene: TRBV10-3; CDR3 DNA: TGTGCCATCAGTGAATCCCTAGCGGGGACCGGGGAGCTGTTTTTT; CDR3 protein: CAISESLAGTGELFF
D gene: -; clone size: -; J gene: TRBJ2-1; V gene: TRBV6-1; CDR3 DNA: TGTGCCAGCACCCCCCGGGCGGGACCGTTCAATGAGCAGTTCTTC; CDR3 protein: CASTPRAGPFNEQFF
D gene: TRBD2; clone size: few; J gene: TRBJ2-3; V gene: TRBV28; CDR3 DNA: TGTGCCAGCAGTCCGCAGGGACTAGCGGAGTCCACAGATACGCAGTATTTT; CDR3 protein: CASSPQGLAESTDTQYF
D gene: -; clone size: many; J gene: TRBJ1-5; V gene: TRBV2; CDR3 DNA: TGTGCCAGCAGACCAGGGGTCGGTCAGCCCCAGCATTTT; CDR3 protein: CASRPGVGQPQHF
D gene: -; clone size: -; J gene: TRBJ2-2; V gene: TRBV10-3; CDR3 DNA: TGTGCCATCAGTGGTGTTCCCGGGGAGCTGTTTTTT; CDR3 protein: CAISGVPGELFF
D gene: -; clone size: few; J gene: TRBJ2-2; V gene: TRBV20-1; CDR3 DNA: TGCAGTGTCCCGTACACCGGGGAGCTGTTTTTT; CDR3 protein: CSVPYTGELFF
D gene: -; clone size: few; J gene: TRBJ2-3; V gene: TRBV10-3; CDR3 DNA: TGTGCCATCAGTGAGACCCAGCGGAGCACAGATACGCAGTATTTT; CDR3 protein: CAISETQRSTDTQYF
D gene: -; clone size: once; J gene: TRBJ2-2; V gene: TRBV20-1; CDR3 DNA: TGCAGTGCTCTGAGAGGAGACCACACCGGGGAGCTGTTTTTT; CDR3 protein: CSALRGDHTGELFF
D gene: -; clone size: -; J gene: TRBJ1-6; V gene: TRBV6-4; CDR3 DNA: TGTGCCAGCAGTGACCAGGGGTTGGGGAATTCACCCCTCCACTTT; CDR3 protein: CASSDQGLGNSPLHF
D gene: -; clone size: few; J gene: TRBJ2-1; V gene: TRBV11-2; CDR3 DNA: TGTGCCAGCAGCTTGGGAGTCTACAATGAGCAGTTCTTC; CDR3 protein: CASSLGVYNEQFF
D gene: -; clone size: -; J gene: TRBJ1-6; V gene: TRBV20-1; CDR3 DNA: TGCAGTTCGACGGGGCTCTCCTATAATTCACCCCTCCACTTT; CDR3 protein: CSSTGLSYNSPLHF
D gene: -; clone size: many; J gene: TRBJ2-7; V gene: TRBV28; CDR3 DNA: TGTGCCAGCAGTCATTATATGGGGGGTGGGACCTACGAGCAGTACTTC; CDR3 protein: CASSHYMGGGTYEQYF
D gene: -; clone size: many; J gene: TRBJ1-6; V gene: TRBV27; CDR3 DNA: TGTGCCAGCACCGAAAGCGGAGGACCCAATTCACCCCTCCACTTT; CDR3 protein: CASTESGGPNSPLHF
D gene: -; clone size: many; J gene: TRBJ2-2; V gene: TRBV11-2; CDR3 DNA: TGTGCCAGCAGCTTAGTTAGTGGGGTCACCGGGGAGCTGTTTTTT; CDR3 protein: CASSLVSGVTGELFF
D gene: -; clone size: -; J gene: TRBJ1-3; V gene: TRBV20-1; CDR3 DNA: TGCAGTGCTTCTGGACGGAGCTCTGGAAACACCATATATTTT; CDR3 protein: CSASGRSSGNTIYF
D gene: -; clone size: -; J gene: TRBJ2-7; V gene: TRBV7-9; CDR3 DNA: TGTGCCAGCAGCATCGAGCGGGACAGGCCCTACGAGCAGTACTTC; CDR3 protein: CASSIERDRPYEQYF
D gene: -; clone size: few; J gene: TRBJ1-6; V gene: TRBV4-1; CDR3 DNA: TGCGCCAGCAGCCAAGAAGGGAGAGGTAGCGAACCCCTCCACTTT; CDR3 protein: CASSQEGRGSEPLHF
D gene: TRBD1; clone size: many; J gene: TRBJ1-4; V gene: TRBV28; CDR3 DNA: TGTGCCAGCAGTGAGAGAGGGACAGGGTTTAGTGAAAAACTGTTTTTT; CDR3 protein: CASSERGTGFSEKLFF